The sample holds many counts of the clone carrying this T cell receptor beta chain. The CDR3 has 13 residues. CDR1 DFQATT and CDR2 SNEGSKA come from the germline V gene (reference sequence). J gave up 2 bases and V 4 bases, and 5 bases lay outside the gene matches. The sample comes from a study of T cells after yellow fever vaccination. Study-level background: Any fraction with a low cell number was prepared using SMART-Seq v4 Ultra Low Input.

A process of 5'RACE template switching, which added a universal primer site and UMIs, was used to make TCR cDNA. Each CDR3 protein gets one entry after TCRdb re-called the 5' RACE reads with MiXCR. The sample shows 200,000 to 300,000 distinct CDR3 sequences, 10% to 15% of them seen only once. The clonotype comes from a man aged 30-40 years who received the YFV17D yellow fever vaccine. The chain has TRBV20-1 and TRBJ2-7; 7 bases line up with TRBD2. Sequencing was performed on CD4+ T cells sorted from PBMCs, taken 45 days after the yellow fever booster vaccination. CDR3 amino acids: CSATTSDPYEQYF. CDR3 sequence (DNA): TGCAGTGCTACTACTAGCGACCCCTACGAGCAGTACTTC.